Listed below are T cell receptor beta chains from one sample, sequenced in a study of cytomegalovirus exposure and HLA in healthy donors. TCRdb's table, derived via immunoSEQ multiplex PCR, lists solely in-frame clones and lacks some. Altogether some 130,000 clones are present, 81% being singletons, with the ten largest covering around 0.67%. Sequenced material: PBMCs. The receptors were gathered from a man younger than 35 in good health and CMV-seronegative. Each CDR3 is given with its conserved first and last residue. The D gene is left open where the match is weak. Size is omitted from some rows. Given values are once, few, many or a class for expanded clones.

CDR3aa: CASSFSTSGDTQYF; CDR3nt: TGTGCCAGCAGTTTCTCTACTAGCGGAGATACGCAGTATTTT; abundance: few; j_gene: TRBJ2-3; v_gene: TRBV28; d_gene: TRBD2
CDR3aa: CASRKYSGTLHEKLFF; CDR3nt: TGTGCCAGCAGAAAATACTCAGGGACACTCCATGAAAAACTGTTTTTT; abundance: NA; j_gene: TRBJ1-4; v_gene: TRBV28; d_gene: NA
CDR3aa: CASSLGGRITHSPLHF; CDR3nt: TGTGCCAGCAGCTTAGGCGGCCGGATCACGCATTCACCCCTCCACTTT; abundance: NA; j_gene: TRBJ1-6; v_gene: TRBV11-2; d_gene: NA
CDR3aa: CSPGEGGSNQPQHF; CDR3nt: TGTTCCCCCGGGGAGGGAGGAAGCAATCAGCCCCAGCATTTT; abundance: NA; j_gene: TRBJ1-5; v_gene: TRBV19; d_gene: NA
CDR3aa: CASSVLGGGTEAFF; CDR3nt: TGTGCCAGCAGTGTTTTAGGAGGTGGCACTGAAGCTTTCTTT; abundance: NA; j_gene: TRBJ1-1; v_gene: TRBV2; d_gene: NA
CDR3aa: CASSLARGTPRRGYTF; CDR3nt: TGTGCCAGCAGCTTAGCGCGAGGGACTCCCAGAAGGGGCTACACCTTC; abundance: NA; j_gene: TRBJ1-2; v_gene: TRBV7-8; d_gene: NA
CDR3aa: CASSRDRDYGYTF; CDR3nt: TGCGCCAGCAGTCGGGACAGAGACTATGGCTACACCTTC; abundance: NA; j_gene: TRBJ1-2; v_gene: TRBV5-1; d_gene: TRBD1
CDR3aa: CASSLISGAGELFF; CDR3nt: TGTGCCAGCAGTCTAATTAGCGGGGCCGGGGAGCTGTTTTTT; abundance: NA; j_gene: TRBJ2-2; v_gene: TRBV28; d_gene: TRBD2
CDR3aa: CASSQAPGTVFSGYTF; CDR3nt: TGCGCCAGCAGCCAAGCCCCCGGGACAGTATTTAGTGGCTACACCTTC; abundance: NA; j_gene: TRBJ1-2; v_gene: TRBV4-1; d_gene: TRBD1
CDR3aa: CASSGDFKETQYF; CDR3nt: TGTGCCAGCAGCGGGGACTTTAAAGAGACCCAGTACTTC; abundance: NA; j_gene: TRBJ2-5; v_gene: TRBV5-6; d_gene: NA
CDR3aa: CASSLDFNQPQHF; CDR3nt: TGTGCCAGCAGCCTAGACTTCAATCAGCCCCAGCATTTT; abundance: NA; j_gene: TRBJ1-5; v_gene: TRBV6-5; d_gene: NA
CDR3aa: CAISEAGAEYGYTF; CDR3nt: TGTGCCATCAGTGAGGCGGGCGCAGAGTATGGCTACACCTTC; abundance: few; j_gene: TRBJ1-2; v_gene: TRBV10-3; d_gene: NA
CDR3aa: CASSSGRGNSPLHF; CDR3nt: TGTGCCAGCAGCTCGGGGAGGGGGAATTCACCCCTCCACTTT; abundance: NA; j_gene: TRBJ1-6; v_gene: TRBV7-2; d_gene: NA
CDR3aa: CASSPRQGGPEAFF; CDR3nt: TGTGCCAGCAGCCCCCGACAGGGAGGCCCTGAAGCTTTCTTT; abundance: NA; j_gene: TRBJ1-1; v_gene: TRBV5-4; d_gene: TRBD1
CDR3aa: CASSVDSQISPLHF; CDR3nt: TGTGCCAGTAGTGTGGACAGCCAAATTTCACCCCTCCACTTT; abundance: NA; j_gene: TRBJ1-6; v_gene: TRBV19; d_gene: NA
CDR3aa: CASSLQGSSYNSPLHF; CDR3nt: TGTGCCAGCAGCTTACAGGGGAGCTCCTATAATTCACCCCTCCACTTT; abundance: NA; j_gene: TRBJ1-6; v_gene: TRBV7-8; d_gene: NA
CDR3aa: CASSYALRGTEAFF; CDR3nt: TGTGCCAGCAGTTACGCCCTTAGAGGCACTGAAGCTTTCTTT; abundance: NA; j_gene: TRBJ1-1; v_gene: TRBV6-5; d_gene: NA
CDR3aa: CASSERIRSTGELFF; CDR3nt: TGTGCCAGCAGTGAGCGGATCAGGTCCACCGGGGAGCTGTTTTTT; abundance: NA; j_gene: TRBJ2-2; v_gene: TRBV27; d_gene: NA
CDR3aa: CASTPSTGELFF; CDR3nt: TGTGCCAGCACTCCTTCCACCGGGGAGCTGTTTTTT; abundance: NA; j_gene: TRBJ2-2; v_gene: TRBV7-3; d_gene: NA
CDR3aa: CASSPRQAPNYGYTF; CDR3nt: TGTGCCAGCAGCCCGAGACAGGCGCCTAACTATGGCTACACCTTC; abundance: NA; j_gene: TRBJ1-2; v_gene: TRBV5-8; d_gene: NA
CDR3aa: CASRPGAAEGYGYTF; CDR3nt: TGTGCCAGTAGGCCAGGGGCCGCGGAAGGTTATGGCTACACCTTC; abundance: NA; j_gene: TRBJ1-2; v_gene: TRBV19; d_gene: NA
CDR3aa: CASSEDSNYEQYF; CDR3nt: TGTGCCAGCAGTGAAGACTCAAACTACGAGCAGTACTTC; abundance: NA; j_gene: TRBJ2-7; v_gene: TRBV6-1; d_gene: NA
CDR3aa: CASSPEGGMVNIQYF; CDR3nt: TGTGCCAGCAGCCCCGAGGGGGGGATGGTCAACATTCAGTACTTC; abundance: NA; j_gene: TRBJ2-4; v_gene: TRBV6-5; d_gene: NA
CDR3aa: CASSFTSGVYDEQFF; CDR3nt: TGTGCCAGCAGTTTCACTAGCGGGGTTTACGATGAGCAGTTCTTC; abundance: NA; j_gene: TRBJ2-1; v_gene: TRBV28; d_gene: TRBD2
CDR3aa: CASSRRLAGSHEQYF; CDR3nt: TGTGCCAGCAGCCGCCGACTAGCGGGGAGCCACGAGCAGTACTTC; abundance: NA; j_gene: TRBJ2-7; v_gene: TRBV6-5; d_gene: TRBD2
CDR3aa: CASSELAGGQETQYF; CDR3nt: TGTGCCAGCAGTGAACTAGCGGGGGGGCAAGAGACCCAGTACTTC; abundance: NA; j_gene: TRBJ2-5; v_gene: TRBV6-4; d_gene: TRBD2
CDR3aa: CASSLGSGDTQYF; CDR3nt: TGTGCTAGCAGCTTGGGTAGCGGAGATACGCAGTATTTT; abundance: few; j_gene: TRBJ2-3; v_gene: TRBV7-7; d_gene: NA
CDR3aa: CASSVDRNYGYTF; CDR3nt: TGTGCCAGCAGCGTTGACAGGAACTATGGCTACACCTTC; abundance: NA; j_gene: TRBJ1-2; v_gene: TRBV9; d_gene: NA
CDR3aa: CAWSALSTLTGLYGYTF; CDR3nt: TGTGCCTGGAGTGCCCTTTCTACCTTGACAGGCCTCTATGGCTACACCTTC; abundance: NA; j_gene: TRBJ1-2; v_gene: TRBV30; d_gene: NA
CDR3aa: CASSLSYEQYF; CDR3nt: TGTGCCAGCAGTCTATCCTACGAGCAGTACTTC; abundance: NA; j_gene: TRBJ2-7; v_gene: TRBV2; d_gene: NA
CDR3aa: CASSLDRAAGAGAFF; CDR3nt: TGTGCCAGCAGCTTAGATCGGGCCGCCGGAGCAGGGGCTTTCTTT; abundance: NA; j_gene: TRBJ1-1; v_gene: TRBV11-2; d_gene: NA
CDR3aa: CASSYGTDQETQYF; CDR3nt: TGCGCCAGCAGCTACGGGACAGATCAAGAGACCCAGTACTTC; abundance: once; j_gene: TRBJ2-5; v_gene: TRBV5-1; d_gene: TRBD1
CDR3aa: CASSLISTGDTEAFF; CDR3nt: TGCGCCAGCAGTTTAATCTCGACAGGGGACACTGAAGCTTTCTTT; abundance: NA; j_gene: TRBJ1-1; v_gene: TRBV5-1; d_gene: TRBD1
CDR3aa: CASSDPPGETNYGYTF; CDR3nt: TGCGCCAGCAGTGATCCCCCGGGGGAAACTAACTATGGCTACACCTTC; abundance: few; j_gene: TRBJ1-2; v_gene: TRBV10-2; d_gene: NA
CDR3aa: CASSQEGGQQGAQHF; CDR3nt: TGCGCCAGCAGCCAAGAGGGAGGACAACAAGGAGCCCAGCATTTT; abundance: NA; j_gene: TRBJ1-5; v_gene: TRBV4-1; d_gene: NA
CDR3aa: CASSLGQASSYEQYF; CDR3nt: TGTGCCAGCAGCTTAGGACAGGCTAGCTCCTACGAGCAGTACTTC; abundance: NA; j_gene: TRBJ2-7; v_gene: TRBV7-2; d_gene: NA
CDR3aa: CASSVGTVLYEQYF; CDR3nt: TGTGCCAGCAGCGTAGGGACAGTTCTGTACGAGCAGTACTTC; abundance: few; j_gene: TRBJ2-7; v_gene: TRBV9; d_gene: NA
CDR3aa: CASSYNRANEKLFF; CDR3nt: TGTGCCAGCAGTTACAACAGAGCTAATGAAAAACTGTTTTTT; abundance: NA; j_gene: TRBJ1-4; v_gene: TRBV6-5; d_gene: NA
CDR3aa: CASSWIRTGHTDTQYF; CDR3nt: TGCGCCAGCAGCTGGATTCGGACAGGGCACACAGATACGCAGTATTTT; abundance: NA; j_gene: TRBJ2-3; v_gene: TRBV5-1; d_gene: TRBD1
CDR3aa: CASSLSGAHGYTF; CDR3nt: TGTGCCAGCAGTTTATCAGGGGCCCATGGCTACACCTTC; abundance: NA; j_gene: TRBJ1-2; v_gene: TRBV27; d_gene: NA
CDR3aa: CAWSALDRAKAFF; CDR3nt: TGTGCCTGGAGTGCCCTCGACAGGGCTAAAGCTTTCTTT; abundance: NA; j_gene: TRBJ1-1; v_gene: TRBV30; d_gene: TRBD1
CDR3aa: CASRTGQPINYGYTF; CDR3nt: TGTGCCAGCAGGACGGGACAGCCAATAAACTATGGCTACACCTTC; abundance: NA; j_gene: TRBJ1-2; v_gene: TRBV6-1; d_gene: TRBD1